This T cell receptor (beta chain) was recorded in a study of beta chain features in type 1 diabetes. Reverse transcription of all isolated RNA meant that expressed TCRB transcripts were sequenced. The read count averaged approximately 3.5 million across naive, central memory and regulatory T cell samples. TCRdb keeps only in-frame clones here, not all; method: immunoSEQ multiplex PCR. Here the sample spans about 740,000 clones, about an eighth being singletons. With respect to this clone: Antigen: not known.

Whole-study findings and limits: The question of HLA type influencing TCRB rearrangement was one that remained unresolved here. TCRB CDR3 length was moderately but significantly reduced in all four CD4+ subsets of Type 1 diabetes patients.

The V segment lost 6 bases and the J segment 0 bases; nucleotides outside the gene matches: 11. Germline CDR1 MNHEY, CDR2 SMNVEV (reference sequence). This CDR3 comprises 17 residues. The sequence was collected from a man between 18 and 29 years old with type 1 diabetes. Sequencing input: naive CD4+ T cells from blood. The gene calls are TRBV27 and TRBJ2-3, with 8 nucleotides matching TRBD2. CDR3 protein: CASRGGGASGSTDTQYF. The CDR3 region has the DNA TGTGCCAGCAGAGGTGGGGGGGCTAGCGGGAGCACAGATACGCAGTATTTT.